This T cell receptor (beta chain) was obtained from a study of blood T cell repertoires in COVID-19. Sequenced by immunoSEQ multiplex PCR; TCRdb stores in-frame clones only, minus some. Of some 150,000 clones in the sample, about 89% are singletons; the top ten hold 0.5% to 0.55%. This TCR derives from a man in his fifties or sixties with acute or convalescent COVID-19. Input material: peripheral blood.

As DNA, the CDR3 is TGCAGTGCTAGACAGGGTCGGGAGCAGTTCTTC. Its protein product is CSARQGREQFF. The rearrangement uses TRBV20-1 and TRBJ2-1; D is possibly TRBD1 (5 bases). V dropped 2 bases and J dropped 10 bases, with 9 bases sitting between them. This CDR3 comprises 11 residues. Germline V gene data show CDR1 as DFQATT and CDR2 as SNEGSKA (reference sequence).